One and the same sample provided the 19 T cell receptor beta chains below, sequenced in a study of identical twins. In TCRdb, the 5' RACE reads were re-called with MiXCR into one record per CDR3 protein. This sample has about 470,000 distinct CDR3 sequences; roughly 24% occur once, and the top ten carry roughly 3%. These same data were also listed under a study on T cells expressing NK-cell markers.

Sequencing used CD4+ T cells sorted from blood. These receptors were collected from a young woman in good health.

This clonotype was seen a few times. This sequence joins TRBV7-9 and TRBJ2-3; D is unresolved. V dropped 4 bases and J dropped 1 base, with 12 bases sitting between them. The CDR3 contains 15 residues. Germline CDR1 reads SEHNR; CDR2 reads FQNEAQ (reference sequence). The CDR3 loop reads CASSSLSGGTDTQYF. The DNA of the CDR3 is TGTGCCAGCAGCTCCCTTTCTGGGGGCACAGATACGCAGTATTTT.

This rearrangement joins TRBV15 to TRBJ2-1; 12 bases line up with TRBD2. The germline V gene has CDR1 LNHNV and CDR2 YYDKDF (reference sequence). The length of the CDR3 is 16 residues. Losses at the gene ends were 3 bases for V and 4 bases for J; bases not matched to a gene: 4. The DNA of the CDR3 is TGTGCCACCAGCAGGACGACTAGCGGGGGATACAATGAGCAGTTCTTC. As protein: CATSRTTSGGYNEQFF.

This clonotype has more than one count but fewer than ten. V and J are TRBV7-6 and TRBJ2-5, with TRBD2 matching over 7 bases. This CDR3 comprises 16 residues. Germline CDR1 SGHVS, CDR2 FNYEAQ. V was clipped by 0 bases and J by 4 bases; unmatched bases: 8. The CDR3 protein is CASSLARTSSLETQYF. CDR3 nucleotide sequence: TGTGCCAGCAGCTTAGCCAGGACTAGTTCGTTAGAGACCCAGTACTTC.

The chain couples TRBV28 to TRBJ2-7; D is unclear. V lost 11 bases and J lost 0, with 17 bases in between. This CDR3 spans 14 amino acids. The germline gives CDR1 MDHEN, CDR2 SYDVKM. Written as DNA, the CDR3 is TGTGCCTCTAATGTCCCGGGTAGCTCCTACGAGCAGTACTTC. Amino acids: CASNVPGSSYEQYF.

The chain combines TRBV5-1 with TRBJ2-1, with 9 bases identical to TRBD2. Germline V gives CDR1 SGHRS, CDR2 YFSETQ. This CDR3 is built from 15 residues. V dropped 4 bases and J dropped 6; count of bases not matched to a gene: 8. CDR3 DNA: TGCGCCAGCAGCGGGCGGGGGGGCCGTCCCAATGAGCAGTTCTTC. Encoded protein: CASSGRGGRPNEQFF.

V and J are TRBV3-1 and TRBJ1-1; no clear D. CDR1 and CDR2 (germline): LGHDT, YNNKEL (reference sequence). Trimming left V 2 bases short and J 1 base short, with 8 bases between. CDR3 length equals 14 residues. CDR3 DNA: TGTGCCAGCAGCCAAACGACACCGAACACTGAAGCTTTCTTT. This sequence encodes CASSQTTPNTEAFF.

The chain combines TRBV5-1 with TRBJ2-2, with D unresolved. Germline V CDR1 and CDR2: SGHRS, YFSETQ. Trimming left V 7 bases short and J 2 bases short, with 18 bases between. The CDR3 sequence is 16 residues long. CDR3 bases: TGCGCCAGCCGCGAAACTACAAACTTTAACACCGGGGAGCTGTTTTTT. Protein sequence: CASRETTNFNTGELFF.

This CDR3 is CASSLSREGGTLVGYEQYF. Written as DNA, the CDR3 is TGTGCCAGCAGTTTATCACGTGAGGGAGGGACCCTCGTTGGCTACGAGCAGTACTTC. The gene calls are TRBV12-3 or TRBV12-4 and TRBJ2-7; TRBD2 agrees at 7 bases. The length of the CDR3 is 19 residues. V was pared by 2 bases and J by 3 bases, with 19 bases of the junction left unmatched.

The rearrangement joins TRBV6-5 to TRBJ2-5; a possible D gene is TRBD1 (5 bases). This CDR3 contains 15 residues. The germline V gene encodes CDR1 MNHEY and CDR2 SVGAGI. The ends were cut back, 0 bases at V and 3 bases at J, with 11 bases in the middle. The CDR3 nucleotides read TGTGCCAGCAGTTACTCCAACCAGGGAAAAGAGACCCAGTACTTC. Translating it yields CASSYSNQGKETQYF.

This clonotype was found a few times. The CDR3 loop is CASSQVSQFPSGASEQYF. CDR3 bases: TGTGCCAGCAGCCAAGTCTCCCAATTCCCTAGCGGGGCGTCCGAGCAGTACTTC. This chain links TRBV14 with TRBJ2-7, with 9 bases matching TRBD2. CDR3 size: 18 residues. Germline V CDR1 and CDR2: SGHDN, FVKESK. J lost 6 bases, V lost 1 base, and 16 bases had no gene match. The full variable domain, its missing parts supplied by reference TRBV14 and TRBJ2-7, is EAGVTQFPSHSVIEKGQTVTLRCDPISGHDNLYWYRRVMGKEIKFLLHFVKESKQDESGMPNNRFLAERTGGTYSTLKVQPAELEDSGVYFCASSQVSQFPSGASEQYFGPGTRLTVT.

The table lists this clonotype with a few counts. The chain carries TRBV5-1 and TRBJ2-1, with 11 positions matching TRBD2. V lost 0 bases, J lost 8 bases, and 13 bases stayed unmatched. The CDR3 loop spans 18 amino acids. Germline V lookup: CDR1 SGHRS, CDR2 YFSETQ. The DNA for the CDR3 is TGCGCCAGCAGCTTGGAACTAGCGGGAGCCTTGGGTCTGGATGAGCAGTTCTTC. It encodes CASSLELAGALGLDEQFF.

This rearrangement joins TRBV5-1 to TRBJ2-3; 7 bases are shared with TRBD2. V dropped 6 bases and J dropped 9; count of bases not matched to a gene: 7. The length of the CDR3 is 12 residues. Germline-derived CDR1 and CDR2 are SGHRS and YFSETQ. The CDR3 loop is CASNYIGGTQYF. In DNA form, the CDR3 reads TGCGCCAGCAACTATATCGGGGGGACGCAGTATTTT.

V is TRBV7-9 and J is TRBJ2-7, with TRBD1 identical over 7 bases. Germline trimming cut 4 bases from V and 4 bases from J; bases unmatched to any gene: 7. The CDR3 has 14 amino acids. CDR1 and CDR2 (germline): SEHNR, FQNEAQ (reference sequence). The CDR3, as DNA: TGTGCCAGCAGCTCCCGGGACAGAGATTACGAGCAGTACTTC. It encodes CASSSRDRDYEQYF.

This clonotype has more than one count but fewer than ten. The chain uses TRBV20-1 and TRBJ1-3; D gene unclear. The CDR3 contains 14 residues. Germline V lookup: CDR1 DFQATT, CDR2 SNEGSKA (reference sequence). Trimming removed 3 bases from V and 2 bases from J, with 11 bases in between. The CDR3 is CSASSPLTGNTIYF. CDR3 nucleotide sequence: TGCAGTGCTAGCTCCCCCCTCACTGGAAACACCATATATTTT.

This chain links TRBV6-5 with TRBJ2-1; a weak D match, TRBD2 (7 bases). Trimming stripped 4 bases from V and 3 bases from J, with 13 bases between. Germline assignment: CDR1 MNHEY and CDR2 SVGAGI. The CDR3 loop spans 15 amino acids. The CDR3 reads CASSWGGPHYNEQFF. CDR3 in DNA: TGTGCCAGCAGTTGGGGGGGCCCACACTACAATGAGCAGTTCTTC.

This clonotype was detected only a few times. The chain is built from TRBV18 and TRBJ2-1, with TRBD2 matching over 12 bases. This CDR3 has 16 residues. Per germline, CDR1 KGHSH and CDR2 LQKENI. V lost 8 bases to trimming and J lost 6 bases; unmatched junction nucleotides: 11. CDR3 sequence reads: CASTRLAGVGGNEQFF. The CDR3 region has the DNA TGTGCCAGCACGAGACTAGCGGGAGTCGGCGGCAATGAGCAGTTCTTC.

The V and J genes are TRBV7-2 and TRBJ2-3, with 7 bases that match TRBD1. The CDR3 consists of 13 residues. V lost 9 bases to trimming and J lost 2 bases; unmatched junction nucleotides: 5. The germline CDR1 and CDR2 sequences are SGHTA and FQGNSA. The CDR3 DNA reads as TGTGCCAGTCAACAGGGGAACACAGATACGCAGTATTTT. Its translation is CASQQGNTDTQYF.

This clonotype was seen only a few times. The gene calls are TRBV18 and TRBJ1-2; D gene unclear. Deletions cut 3 bases from V and 4 bases from J, with 3 bases between. The CDR3 loop spans 11 amino acids. Germline loops: CDR1 KGHSH, CDR2 LQKENI. CDR3 in DNA: TGTGCCAGCTCACCTTCCTATGGCTACACCTTC. Translated, it gives CASSPSYGYTF.

The table lists this clonotype with a few counts. This chain connects TRBV5-5 to TRBJ2-6; D not resolved. V lost 3 bases and J lost 3, with 13 bases in between. This CDR3 has 16 amino acids. The germline V gene encodes CDR1 SGHKS and CDR2 YYEKEE (reference sequence). CDR3 region: CASSSRFGGGANVLTF. The DNA for the CDR3 is TGTGCCAGCAGCTCCCGCTTCGGTGGTGGGGCCAACGTCCTGACTTTC.